The present T cell receptor (beta chain) was sequenced within a study of T cell changes during pregnancy in multiple sclerosis. Repertoires were generated with immunoSEQ multiplex PCR, while TCRdb's copy carries only in-frame clones and drops some. There are 25,000 to 35,000 clones in the sample; around 90% occur only once, and around 5.1% lies in the top ten. The trim removed 4 bases at V and 1 base at J, leaving 5 bases unmatched. Per germline, CDR1 SGHAT and CDR2 FQDESV (reference sequence). This CDR3 has 15 residues. Specimen: CD8+ T cells from peripheral blood mononuclear cells, collected in the first trimester of pregnancy. This clonotype was sampled from a female donor with multiple sclerosis, enrolled in a pregnancy study. The chain uses TRBV11-1 and TRBJ1-1; 8 nucleotides align to TRBD1. Here the CDR3 reads CASSSWTGPNTEAFF. The CDR3 bases are TGTGCCAGCAGCTCCTGGACAGGGCCGAACACTGAAGCTTTCTTT.